The source of this T cell receptor (beta chain) is a study of cytomegalovirus exposure and HLA in healthy donors. Broader study findings: Differences between HLA loci emerged in a later analysis of TCR association rates, with DRB1 most and HLA-C fewest. Later, an analysis showed that TCR beta chains associated with HLA were more clonally expanded than others that were equally common. Highly shared variants forming one cluster were likely a sequencing artifact.

Comments on this clone: Its antigen is not identified.

Germline-derived CDR1 and CDR2 are MDHEN and SYDVKM. V lost 8 bases and J lost 0, with 16 bases in between. The CDR3 covers 15 residues. The PCR ran on 60 Vbeta and 13 Jbeta primers. Repertoires were generated with immunoSEQ multiplex PCR, while TCRdb's copy carries only in-frame clones and drops some. Among some 190,000 clones, about nine tenths were seen once, and the ten largest hold around 1%. This sequence originates from a boy between 2 and 10 years old in good health and CMV-seronegative. This sequence joins TRBV28 and TRBJ1-2; D is possibly TRBD1 (6 bases). Source material: PBMCs. DNA for the CDR3: TGTGCCAGCTCACCGCAGGGGCGGTCTAACTATGGCTACACCTTC. Translated: CASSPQGRSNYGYTF.